This TCR beta chain is from a study of blood T cells in healthy people across ages. Alongside a J-beta primer mix, a sample-barcoded 5' primer served in a second PCR lasting about 7 to 12 cycles. TCRdb itself ran the 5' RACE reads through MiXCR, one entry per CDR3 protein. In the table there are 1.4 million to 1.5 million distinct CDR3 sequences, 35% to 45% of which are singletons. Remarks on this clonotype: Its antigen is unknown.

The germline V gene has CDR1 DFQATT and CDR2 SNEGSKA (reference sequence). The CDR3 spans 14 residues. Unmatched junction bases numbered 10, after V lost 5 bases and J lost 5 bases. Study observations and caveats: With age, beta diversity per million T cells declined roughly linearly, significantly by about 37.

The V call is TRBV20-1, the J call TRBJ2-5, with 8 bases fitting TRBD1. The sample comprised blood. The clonotype was recovered from a woman in her late teens or twenties in good health. CDR3 nucleotide sequence: TGCAGTGCTCGGGACAGGTTGAAAGGCGAGACCCAGTACTTC. Translation: CSARDRLKGETQYF.